Shown below are 25 T cell receptor beta chains from a single sample sequenced in a study of cytomegalovirus exposure and HLA in healthy donors. The PCR used 60 Vbeta and 13 Jbeta primers. Measured with immunoSEQ multiplex PCR; TCRdb has only the in-frame clones, and not every one. The data contain 90,000 to 110,000 clones, under 85% of them singletons. Sample: PBMCs. The receptor set was obtained from a man aged 35-49 years in good health and CMV-seronegative.

This chain links TRBV9 with TRBJ2-7, with D hard to call. This CDR3 region has 16 residues. Trimming cost V 0 bases and J 0 bases, with 13 bases left between them. Germline V lookup: CDR1 SGDLS, CDR2 YYNGEE. CDR3 nucleotide sequence: TGTGCCAGCAGCGTAGCCCCCGGCCGGAGCTCCTACGAGCAGTACTTC. Translation: CASSVAPGRSSYEQYF. Combining the CDR3 with reference TRBV9 and TRBJ2-7 gives the whole variable domain DSGVTQTPKHLITATGQRVTLRCSPRSGDLSVYWYQQSLDQGLQFLIQYYNGEERAKGNILERFSAQQFPDLHSELNLSSLELGDSALYFCASSVAPGRSSYEQYFGPGTRLTVT.

This sequence joins TRBV15 and TRBJ1-3; perhaps TRBD1 as D (6 bases). This CDR3 has 15 residues. Germline CDR1 reads LNHNV; CDR2 reads YYDKDF (reference sequence). V was pared by 3 bases and J by 5 bases, with 14 bases between. CDR3 region: CATSSVNRDRNTIYF. CDR3 DNA sequence: TGTGCCACCAGCAGCGTAAACAGGGATCGAAACACCATATATTTT.

This sequence joins TRBV21-1 and TRBJ1-5. TRBV21-1 counts as a pseudogene. The CDR3 consists of 16 residues. This CDR3 is CASSRLSMRGNQPQHF. CDR3 sequence (DNA): TGTGCCAGCAGCCGACTCAGCATGCGCGGCAATCAGCCCCAGCATTTT.

The chain couples TRBV28 to TRBJ1-2, with D perhaps TRBD1 (6 bases). Germline V gene lookup returns CDR1 MDHEN and CDR2 SYDVKM. This CDR3 spans 14 amino acids. Trimming left V 3 bases short and J 4 bases short, with 12 bases between. Written as DNA, the CDR3 is TGTGCCAGCAGTTTGACAGGAGTATTCTATGGCTACACCTTC. The encoded protein is CASSLTGVFYGYTF.

The gene calls are TRBV4-2 and TRBJ1-5; D is perhaps TRBD1 (6 bases). This CDR3 contains 16 residues. Trimming removed 1 base from V and 0 bases from J, with 10 bases in between. CDR1 is LGHNA and CDR2 is YNFKEQ in the germline V gene. The CDR3 spells CASSQGTADSNQPQHF. The CDR3 nucleotides are TGTGCCAGCAGCCAAGGGACAGCCGATAGCAATCAGCCCCAGCATTTT.

The chain carries TRBV27 and TRBJ2-1; maybe TRBD2 (6 bases). V was cut by 5 bases and J by 5 bases, with 22 bases left in between. The CDR3 runs 17 residues. Germline V gene sequence: CDR1 MNHEY, CDR2 SMNVEV (reference sequence). The CDR3 spells CASSAYLLARRDNEQFF. In DNA, the CDR3 is TGTGCCAGCAGTGCTTACCTACTAGCCCGGCGGGACAATGAGCAGTTCTTC.

The gene calls are TRBV9 and TRBJ2-5; 15 nucleotides match TRBD2. The ends lost 4 bases at V and 5 bases at J; junction bases unmatched: 9. This CDR3 has 17 residues. The germline CDR1 and CDR2 sequences are SGDLS and YYNGEE. CDR3: CASSRTSGRALGETQYF. CDR3 DNA: TGTGCCAGCAGCCGGACTAGCGGGAGGGCCTTGGGGGAGACCCAGTACTTC.

This chain links TRBV4-1 with TRBJ2-5, with D possibly matching TRBD2 (7 bases). Germline CDR1 MGHRA, CDR2 YSYEKL. CDR3 length: 16 residues. V was shortened by 0 bases and J by 3 bases, with 14 bases between the two germline ends. The CDR3 sequence is CASSQDRWGGEETQYF. Written as DNA, the CDR3 is TGCGCCAGCAGCCAAGATCGGTGGGGGGGCGAAGAGACCCAGTACTTC.

This clone was seen only a few times. The rearrangement uses TRBV2 and TRBJ2-5; D uncertain. The V gene's germline CDR1 is SNHLY and CDR2 FYNNEI. The CDR3 is made up of 11 amino acids. The ends were cut back, 6 bases at V and 5 bases at J, with 7 bases in the middle. The CDR3 is CASREPETQYF. The CDR3 nucleotides are TGTGCCAGCAGAGAACCGGAGACCCAGTACTTC.

V and J are TRBV2 and TRBJ1-3, with D maybe TRBD1 (6 bases). Germline CDR1 SNHLY, CDR2 FYNNEI. The CDR3 loop spans 15 amino acids. V was trimmed by 7 bases and J by 0 bases, leaving 13 bases between them. CDR3 sequence (DNA): TGTGCCAGCACTACACAGGGAGCCTCTGGAAACACCATATATTTT. Translated, it gives CASTTQGASGNTIYF.

This clone was detected once. This chain joins TRBV5-1 and TRBJ1-2, with TRBD1 identical over 8 bases. The CDR3 is 16 amino acids. CDR1 and CDR2 (germline): SGHRS, YFSETQ. V dropped 0 bases and J dropped 7; count of bases not matched to a gene: 11. CDR3 nucleotide sequence: TGCGCCAGCAGCTTGGACGGCGGACAGGGAAAGTTTGGCTACACCTTC. Translating it yields CASSLDGGQGKFGYTF.

The V gene is TRBV28, the J gene TRBJ2-5; TRBD1 matches at 8 bases. The CDR3 covers 15 residues. After removal of 6 bases from V and 4 bases from J, the junction contained 10 bases not matched to a gene. Germline assignment: CDR1 MDHEN and CDR2 SYDVKM. CDR3 coding DNA: TGTGCCAGCAGCAACCCCGGACAGGGTCCAGAGACCCAGTACTTC. It specifies CASSNPGQGPETQYF.

The J gene is TRBJ2-7, the V gene TRBV19, with 7 bases that match TRBD1. The germline gives CDR1 LNHDA, CDR2 SQIVND (reference sequence). With V trimmed by 4 bases and J by 3 bases, 6 bases remained unmatched. The CDR3 runs to 14 residues. The CDR3 region is CASSTHRGDYEQYF. CDR3 sequence (DNA): TGTGCCAGTAGTACGCACAGGGGCGACTACGAGCAGTACTTC.

This clone rates as medium-sized. V is TRBV5-4 and J is TRBJ2-6; 7 nucleotides match TRBD2. The CDR3 loop spans 14 amino acids. J lost 4 bases, V lost 4 bases, and 2 bases had no gene match. Germline lookup yields CDR1 SGHNT and CDR2 YYREEE (reference sequence). The chain's CDR3 is CASSLREGANVLTF. The CDR3 region has the DNA TGTGCCAGCAGCCTGCGGGAGGGGGCCAACGTCCTGACTTTC.

CDR3 in amino acids: CAIRGLAGRTDTQYF. The CDR3 nucleotides read TGTGCCATCAGGGGACTAGCGGGGAGAACAGATACGCAGTATTTT. The chain uses TRBV10-3 and TRBJ2-3, with 13 bases lining up with TRBD2. Trimming removed 6 bases from V and 3 bases from J; junction bases left unmatched: 3. This CDR3 is built from 15 residues. Per the germline V gene, CDR1 is ENHRY and CDR2 is SYGVKD.

This clone was detected once. The CDR3 bases are TGCGCCAGCAGCCAGCCCGGGACAGGATCTATTCAGTACTTC. It translates to CASSQPGTGSIQYF. This chain joins TRBV4-1 and TRBJ2-4; 8 nucleotides align to TRBD1. Germline CDR1 MGHRA, CDR2 YSYEKL. The CDR3 runs 14 residues. Trimming cost V 3 bases and J 10 bases; bases outside gene matches: 8.

The V and J genes are TRBV6-1 and TRBJ1-1; D not resolved. This CDR3 is 13 amino acids long. Germline CDR1 MNHNS, CDR2 SASEGT. Trimming shortened V by 6 bases and J by 4 bases, and 12 bases separated the two germline ends. The DNA of the CDR3 is TGTGCCAGCAGGGCATCCGTGGCCACTGAAGCTTTCTTT. Its protein is CASRASVATEAFF.

This chain connects TRBV13 to TRBJ2-3; tentatively, D is TRBD2 (6 bases). The V end was cut by 2 bases, the J end by 0 bases, with 9 bases between. The germline V gene has CDR1 PRHDT and CDR2 FYEKMQ (reference sequence). The CDR3 totals 15 residues. CDR3: CASSLPSGSTDTQYF. The CDR3 DNA follows: TGTGCCAGCAGCTTACCCAGCGGGAGCACAGATACGCAGTATTTT.

The rearrangement links TRBV28 to TRBJ1-2; D perhaps matches TRBD1 (5 bases). CDR3 length equals 14 residues. CDR1 and CDR2 (germline): MDHEN, SYDVKM. Trimming took 6 bases from V and 6 from J, leaving 17 bases between them. The CDR3 DNA reads as TGTGCCAGCAGGGGGCCAGGCGCTGTCAATGGCTACACCTTC. It specifies CASRGPGAVNGYTF.

This chain connects TRBV9 to TRBJ2-5; 7 nucleotides match TRBD1. Trimming removed 0 bases from V and 4 bases from J; junction bases left unmatched: 12. The V gene's germline CDR1 is SGDLS and CDR2 YYNGEE. The CDR3 covers 17 residues. CDR3 in DNA: TGTGCCAGCAGCGTAGATCCATCGACAGGGCAAGGAGAGACCCAGTACTTC. It is translated as CASSVDPSTGQGETQYF. Full variable domain (outside the CDR3, taken from reference TRBV9 and TRBJ2-5): DSGVTQTPKHLITATGQRVTLRCSPRSGDLSVYWYQQSLDQGLQFLIQYYNGEERAKGNILERFSAQQFPDLHSELNLSSLELGDSALYFCASSVDPSTGQGETQYFGPGTRLLVL.

This chain's CDR3 is CASSSSSGSSYEQYF. In DNA, the CDR3 is TGCGCCAGCAGCTCCTCTAGCGGGTCCTCCTACGAGCAGTACTTC. The gene calls are TRBV5-1 and TRBJ2-7; 8 nucleotides line up with TRBD2. From germline, CDR1 is SGHRS and CDR2 YFSETQ. The V and J ends lost 3 bases and 0 bases, in that order; junction bases with no gene match: 5. This CDR3 region has 15 residues. Looking up the rest from reference TRBV5-1 and TRBJ2-7 gives the full variable domain: KAGVTQTPRYLIKTRGQQVTLSCSPISGHRSVSWYQQTPGQGLQFLFEYFSETQRNKGNFPGRFSGRQFSNSRSEMNVSTLELGDSALYLCASSSSSGSSYEQYFGPGTRLTVT.

V usage is TRBV6-6 and J usage is TRBJ2-1, with D perhaps matching TRBD2 (6 bases). Trimming took 6 bases from V and 4 from J, leaving 16 bases between them. The CDR3 contains 15 residues. CDR1 and CDR2 from the germline V gene are MNHNY and SVGAGI (reference sequence). CDR3 nucleotide sequence: TGTGCCAGCAGCGAGGGACTCCGACAATACAATGAGCAGTTCTTC. Translation: CASSEGLRQYNEQFF.

The V gene is TRBV27, the J gene TRBJ2-1, with TRBD2 identical over 8 bases. Germline V gives CDR1 MNHEY, CDR2 SMNVEV (reference sequence). This CDR3 is built from 14 residues. Unmatched junction bases numbered 3, after V lost 6 bases and J lost 2 bases. CDR3 region: CASRGLGTYNEQFF. In DNA, the CDR3 is TGTGCCAGCAGGGGACTAGGGACCTACAATGAGCAGTTCTTC.

The rearrangement joins TRBV14 to TRBJ1-1; a weak D match, TRBD1 (6 bases). Germline values: CDR1 SGHDN, CDR2 FVKESK. V lost 0 bases, J lost 9 bases, and 14 bases lay in between. CDR3 length: 14 amino acids. The CDR3 DNA reads TGTGCCAGCAGCCAAGATCTCATTCAGGGGAAAGCTTTCTTT. Residues: CASSQDLIQGKAFF.

The V gene is TRBV2, the J gene TRBJ2-3; 8 bases are a match to TRBD2. V trimming: 6 bases; J trimming: 4 bases; junction bases outside the gene matches: 9. This CDR3 has 15 amino acids. The germline CDR1 and CDR2 sequences are SNHLY and FYNNEI. The CDR3 reads CASSREGQRADTQYF. In nucleotides, the CDR3 is TGTGCCAGCAGCCGGGAGGGCCAGAGAGCAGATACGCAGTATTTT.